This T cell receptor (beta chain) came from a study of preoperative IRX-2 immunotherapy in early breast cancer. This sample's treatment: preoperative locoregional IRX-2 cytokine immunotherapy. Samples came from a phase Ib trial of preoperative locoregional IRX-2 cytokine immunotherapy. This clone was counted a single time. Profiled with immunoSEQ multiplex PCR; TCRdb holds only in-frame clones, not every one. Here the sample spans fewer than 70,000 clones, approximately 95% being singletons. V was shortened by 3 bases and J by 2 bases, with 17 bases between the two germline ends. CDR1 and CDR2 from the germline V gene are SGHNT and YYREEE (reference sequence). The CDR3 runs to 16 residues.

This material was obtained from a patient treated with IRX-2 immunotherapy. The chain couples TRBV5-4 to TRBJ2-5, with D possibly being TRBD1 (6 bases). This sequence originates from a human donor with breast cancer. The CDR3 sequence is CASSSGGSQGQETQYF. The CDR3 nucleotides are TGTGCCAGCAGCTCTGGGGGCTCGCAGGGGCAAGAGACCCAGTACTTC.